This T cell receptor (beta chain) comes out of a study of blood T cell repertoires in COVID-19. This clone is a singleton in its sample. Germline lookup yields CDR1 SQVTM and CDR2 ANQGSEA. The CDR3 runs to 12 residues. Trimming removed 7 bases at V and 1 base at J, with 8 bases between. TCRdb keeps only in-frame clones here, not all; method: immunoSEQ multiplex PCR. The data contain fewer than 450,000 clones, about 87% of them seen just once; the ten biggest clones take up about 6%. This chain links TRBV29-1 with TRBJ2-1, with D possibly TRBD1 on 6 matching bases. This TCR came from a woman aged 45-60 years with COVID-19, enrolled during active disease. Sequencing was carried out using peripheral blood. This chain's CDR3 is CSGGQSYNEQFF. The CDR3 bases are TGCAGCGGGGGACAATCCTACAATGAGCAGTTCTTC.